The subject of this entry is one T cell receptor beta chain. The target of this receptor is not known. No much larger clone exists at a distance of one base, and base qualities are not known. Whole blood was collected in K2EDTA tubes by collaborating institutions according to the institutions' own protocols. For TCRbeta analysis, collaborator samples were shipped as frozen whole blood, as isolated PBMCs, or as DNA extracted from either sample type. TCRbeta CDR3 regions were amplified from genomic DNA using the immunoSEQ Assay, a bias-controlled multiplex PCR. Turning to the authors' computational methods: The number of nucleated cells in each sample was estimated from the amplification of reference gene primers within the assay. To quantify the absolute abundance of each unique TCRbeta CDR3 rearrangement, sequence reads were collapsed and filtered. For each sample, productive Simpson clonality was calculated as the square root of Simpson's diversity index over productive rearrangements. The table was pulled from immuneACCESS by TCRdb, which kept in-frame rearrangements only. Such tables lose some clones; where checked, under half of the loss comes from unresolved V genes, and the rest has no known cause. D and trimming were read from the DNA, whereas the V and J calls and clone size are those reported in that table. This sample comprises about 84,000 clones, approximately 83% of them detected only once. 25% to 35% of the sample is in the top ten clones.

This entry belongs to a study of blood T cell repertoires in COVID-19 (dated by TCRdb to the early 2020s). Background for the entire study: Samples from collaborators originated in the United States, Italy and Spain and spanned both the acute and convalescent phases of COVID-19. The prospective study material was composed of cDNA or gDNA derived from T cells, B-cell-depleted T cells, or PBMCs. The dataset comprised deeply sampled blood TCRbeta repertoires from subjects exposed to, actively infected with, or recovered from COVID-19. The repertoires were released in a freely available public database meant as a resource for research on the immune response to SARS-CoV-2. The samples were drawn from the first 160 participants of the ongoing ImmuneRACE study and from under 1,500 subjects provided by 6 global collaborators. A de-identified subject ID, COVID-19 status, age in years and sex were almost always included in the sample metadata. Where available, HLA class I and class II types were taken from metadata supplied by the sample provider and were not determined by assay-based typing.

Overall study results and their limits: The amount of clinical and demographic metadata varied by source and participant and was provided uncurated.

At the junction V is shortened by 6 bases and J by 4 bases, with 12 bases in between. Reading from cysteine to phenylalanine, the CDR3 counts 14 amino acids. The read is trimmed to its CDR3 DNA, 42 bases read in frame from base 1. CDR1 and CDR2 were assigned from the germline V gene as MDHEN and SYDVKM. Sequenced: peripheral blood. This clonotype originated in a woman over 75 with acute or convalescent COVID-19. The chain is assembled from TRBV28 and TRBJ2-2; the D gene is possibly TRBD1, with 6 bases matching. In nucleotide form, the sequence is TGTGCCAGCAGGGACAGCCATAGCACCGGGGAGCTGTTTTTT. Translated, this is CASRDSHSTGELFF.